Sequencing of this T cell receptor (beta chain) was carried out in a study of T cells expressing NK-cell markers. Study-wide background: Out of eight donors sequenced, seven tested HCMV-seropositive and the remaining one seronegative.

On this clonotype itself: Its antigen is unidentified.

Whole-study results and caveats: Among a few donors, these clonotypes also ranked first in the CD3+CD56-NKG2C+ fraction. The contribution of dominant NKG2C+ clonotypes to CD8+ T cells in six or seven donors was roughly 1.0-7.5%.

After re-calling the 5' RACE reads, TCRdb lists one entry per CDR3 protein, DNA absent. The sample table sets out 200,000 to 300,000 distinct CDR3 sequences. This TCR derives from a woman between 18 and 75 years old in good health. Sequencing used blood T cells: a sorted CD56 or NKG2C T cell subset, CD4+ or CD8+ T cells, or bulk PBMC T cells (not recorded which).

Here the CDR3 reads CASKVRTTGNTIYF. J is TRBJ1-3 and V is TRBV19. CDR1 is LNHDA and CDR2 is SQIVND in the germline V gene (reference sequence). The CDR3 loop spans 14 amino acids.